The 5 T cell receptor beta chains below all came from one sample that was sequenced in a study of immune evolution from preneoplasia to lung adenocarcinoma. Method: immunoSEQ multiplex PCR; TCRdb's copy keeps in-frame clones and lacks some. This sample has tens of thousands of clones; under 85% occur once, and the top ten carry approximately 6.5%. The sample consisted of FFPE invasive lung adenocarcinoma tissue. These TCRs come from a person in their sixties or seventies with lung adenocarcinoma.

V usage is TRBV9 and J usage is TRBJ2-1; 10 bases are shared with TRBD2. CDR3 length equals 14 residues. The junction had 4 bases not matched to a gene; V was cut back by 1 base and J by 9 bases. Germline CDR1 reads SGDLS; CDR2 reads YYNGEE. Written as DNA, the CDR3 is TGTGCCAGCAGCGTACTAGCGGGAGTGGGTGAGCAGTTCTTC. Translated, it gives CASSVLAGVGEQFF.

This chain joins TRBV10-3 and TRBJ1-1; D is unclear. This CDR3 region has 14 residues. Germline V gene lookup returns CDR1 ENHRY and CDR2 SYGVKD. The V gene lost 4 bases and the J gene lost 1 base, with 10 bases spanning the gap. The CDR3 DNA is TGTGCCATCAGTGCGGACGGAGAGAACACTGAAGCTTTCTTT. Its protein product is CAISADGENTEAFF.

The chain uses TRBV27 and TRBJ2-2, with TRBD2 as a possible D gene (5 bases). V was cut by 6 bases and J by 4 bases, with 18 bases left in between. Germline values: CDR1 MNHEY, CDR2 SMNVEV (reference sequence). The CDR3 has 16 residues. The CDR3 coding sequence is TGTGCCAGCAGCCAAGGAAGCGGCCGAGGCACCGGGGAGCTGTTTTTT. Residues: CASSQGSGRGTGELFF.

The J gene is TRBJ2-2, the V gene TRBV7-9, with D possibly being TRBD1 or TRBD2 (5 bases each). Trimming shortened V by 8 bases and J by 2 bases, and 15 bases separated the two germline ends. This CDR3 contains 15 residues. Germline CDR1 SEHNR, CDR2 FQNEAQ (reference sequence). The CDR3: CASFEAGRNTGELFF. DNA of the CDR3: TGTGCCAGCTTCGAGGCAGGGAGAAACACCGGGGAGCTGTTTTTT.

The rearrangement joins TRBV20-1 to TRBJ2-1; D might be TRBD2 (5 bases). Trimming shortened V by 6 bases and J by 10 bases, and 10 bases separated the two germline ends. The CDR3 extends over 10 amino acids. The germline V gene encodes CDR1 DFQATT and CDR2 SNEGSKA (reference sequence). CDR3 amino acids: CSAGRGEQFF. The CDR3 bases are TGCAGTGCGGGCCGCGGGGAGCAGTTCTTC.